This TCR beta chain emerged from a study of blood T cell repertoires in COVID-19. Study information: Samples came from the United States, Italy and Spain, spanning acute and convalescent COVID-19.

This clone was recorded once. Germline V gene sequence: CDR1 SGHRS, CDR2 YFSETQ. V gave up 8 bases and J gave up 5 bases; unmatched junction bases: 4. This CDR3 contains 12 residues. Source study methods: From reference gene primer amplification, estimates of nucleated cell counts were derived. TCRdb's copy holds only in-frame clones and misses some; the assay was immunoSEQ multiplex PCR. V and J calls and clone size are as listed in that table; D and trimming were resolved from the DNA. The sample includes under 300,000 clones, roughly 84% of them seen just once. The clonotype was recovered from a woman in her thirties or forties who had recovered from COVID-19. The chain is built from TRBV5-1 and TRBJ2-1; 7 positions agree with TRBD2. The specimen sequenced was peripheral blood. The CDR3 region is CASSGRDNEQFF. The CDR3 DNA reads TGCGCCAGTAGCGGGCGCGACAATGAGCAGTTCTTC. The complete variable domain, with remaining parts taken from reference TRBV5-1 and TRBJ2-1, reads KAGVTQTPRYLIKTRGQQVTLSCSPISGHRSVSWYQQTPGQGLQFLFEYFSETQRNKGNFPGRFSGRQFSNSRSEMNVSTLELGDSALYLCASSGRDNEQFFGPGTRLTVL.